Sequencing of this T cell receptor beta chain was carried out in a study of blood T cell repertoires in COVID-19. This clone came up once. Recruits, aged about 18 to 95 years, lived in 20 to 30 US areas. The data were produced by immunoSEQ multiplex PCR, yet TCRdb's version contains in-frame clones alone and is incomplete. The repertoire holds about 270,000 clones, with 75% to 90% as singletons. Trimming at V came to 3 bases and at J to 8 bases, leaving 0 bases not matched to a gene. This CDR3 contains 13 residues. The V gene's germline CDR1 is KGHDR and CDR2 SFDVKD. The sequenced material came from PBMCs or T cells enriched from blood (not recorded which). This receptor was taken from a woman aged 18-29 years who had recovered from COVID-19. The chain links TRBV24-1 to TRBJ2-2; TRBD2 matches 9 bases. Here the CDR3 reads CATSDLAGGELFF. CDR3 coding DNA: TGTGCCACCAGTGATCTAGCGGGGGGGGAGCTGTTTTTT.